This is a list of T cell receptor beta chains from one sample in a study of T cells in Graves' hyperthyroidism and ophthalmopathy. TCRdb reprocessed the multiplex PCR reads with MiXCR, giving one entry per CDR3 protein. The sample comprises nearly 750,000 distinct CDR3 sequences, 30% to 40% of which are singletons, and around 32% rests with the top ten. Sample: blood. These TCRs come from a woman aged 40 to 50 with Graves' hyperthyroidism. CDR3s include the opening cysteine and the closing phenylalanine or tryptophan. A D gene is named only where the DNA matches it firmly. A clone size is listed for some rows: how often the clone was seen (once, few, many), or a class if it is expanded.

TRBV29-1	NA	TRBJ1-2	many	TGCAGCGTTGAAAATGGCTACACCTTC	CSVENGYTF
TRBV2	TRBD1	TRBJ2-7	NA	TGTGCCAGCAGTCCCGGCGGGACAGGGCCCCGCTACGAGCAGTACTTC	CASSPGGTGPRYEQYF
TRBV7-9	NA	TRBJ2-5	few	TGTGCCAGCAGCTTAGCGAACCCAGGGATTAAGTACTTC	CASSLANPGIKYF
TRBV20-1	NA	TRBJ1-3	NA	TGCAGTGCTCCCAGGGGCTCTGGAAACACCATATATTTT	CSAPRGSGNTIYF
TRBV6-2/TRBV6-3	NA	TRBJ1-5	NA	TGTGCCAGCAGTTTCAGTCAGGACACTGATTATCAGCCCCAGCATTTT	CASSFSQDTDYQPQHF
TRBV7-3	TRBD2	TRBJ2-7	few	TGTGCCAGCAGCTTAACCTCCGGGACTAGCGGGAGTAGGGAGCAGTACTTC	CASSLTSGTSGSREQYF
TRBV7-9	NA	TRBJ2-7	NA	TGTGCCAGCGGAAGAACTAGCCTTGCCTCCTACGAGCAGTACTTC	CASGRTSLASYEQYF
TRBV15	NA	TRBJ2-7	many	TGTGCCACCAGCAGAGTTGCTAGCGTCGGCTACGAGCAGTACTTC	CATSRVASVGYEQYF
TRBV6-1	NA	TRBJ1-2	NA	TGTGCCAGCAGTGAAGAGGCGGGGTTCCGGGGCTACACCTTC	CASSEEAGFRGYTF
TRBV10-3	TRBD2	TRBJ2-7	many	TGTGCCGTCACTAGCGGGGAGCCCTACGAGCAGTACTTC	CAVTSGEPYEQYF
TRBV12-3/TRBV12-4	TRBD1	TRBJ1-2	NA	TGTGCCAGCAGGGCAGACAGGGTACAAGGCTACACCTTC	CASRADRVQGYTF
TRBV7-9	TRBD1	TRBJ2-7	NA	TGTGCCAGCAGCTTAGGACAGGGGGCATTAGGGCAGTACTTC	CASSLGQGALGQYF
TRBV7-9	TRBD1	TRBJ2-5	many	TGTGCCAGCAGCACCACAGACAGGGTACGAGAGACCCAGTACTTC	CASSTTDRVRETQYF
TRBV14	TRBD1	TRBJ1-6	many	TGTGCCAGCACCAAAGGACAGGGCTATAATTCACCCCTCCACTTT	CASTKGQGYNSPLHF
TRBV7-2	TRBD2	TRBJ2-5	many	TGTGCCAGCAGCTCCCTTCCGGGACTAGCGGGAGAGACCCAGTACTTC	CASSSLPGLAGETQYF
TRBV11-2	TRBD1	TRBJ2-2	NA	TGTGCCAGCAGCAGGTCGGGACAGGGACCCGGGGAGCTGTTTTTT	CASSRSGQGPGELFF
TRBV6-5	NA	TRBJ1-6	many	TGTGCCAGCAGTCCACGAACAAACCCCGATAATTCACCCCTCCACTTT	CASSPRTNPDNSPLHF
TRBV20-1	NA	TRBJ2-1	once	TGCAGTGCTAGTTGGGCTGGGAACAATGAGCAGTTCTTC	CSASWAGNNEQFF
TRBV7-2	NA	TRBJ2-5	few	TGTGCCAGCAGCCCCCGATTGGTGAGCGGCCAAGAGACCCAGTACTTC	CASSPRLVSGQETQYF
TRBV20-1	TRBD1	TRBJ2-2	NA	TGCAGTGCTTGGACAGGGGCGAACACCGGGGAGCTGTTTTTT	CSAWTGANTGELFF
TRBV7-8	NA	TRBJ2-2	many	TGTGCCAGCAGCTTTCAGTACACCGGGGAGCTGTTTTTT	CASSFQYTGELFF
TRBV6-1	NA	TRBJ2-5	few	TGTGCCAGCAGTGATTCATCATCGGGACGGGAGACCCAGTACTTC	CASSDSSSGRETQYF
TRBV10-1	NA	TRBJ1-1	many	TGCGCCAGCAGTGGGGGGCAGACGAACACTGAAGCTTTCTTT	CASSGGQTNTEAFF
TRBV2	NA	TRBJ1-4	many	TGTGCCAGCAGTGCAACTAATGAAAAACTGTTTTTT	CASSATNEKLFF
TRBV29-1	NA	TRBJ1-5	NA	TGCAGCGTTGACGACGGGAATCATCAGCATTTT	CSVDDGNHQHF
TRBV29-1	TRBD1	TRBJ1-1	NA	TGCAGCGCCAAACAGGGGGCGGATAGTGAAGCTTTCTTT	CSAKQGADSEAFF
TRBV2	NA	TRBJ2-5	many	TGTGCCACCAGGGGATCCGGAGAGACCCAGTACTTC	CATRGSGETQYF
TRBV18	NA	TRBJ1-2	few	TGTGCCAGCTCACCTTACAGGGTGAGAGCTAACTATGGCTACACCTTC	CASSPYRVRANYGYTF
TRBV11-1	NA	TRBJ1-2	NA	TGTGCCAGCAGCCACCGGGCCAAGAGGGGGGATGGCTACACCTTC	CASSHRAKRGDGYTF
TRBV7-8	TRBD2	TRBJ2-5	many	TGTGCCAGCAGCCCCCGGTGGGAGGGCCAGTACTTC	CASSPRWEGQYF
TRBV20-1	NA	TRBJ2-5	many	TGCAGTGCTAGAGATCTCTCCGGACTCAAAGAGACCCAGTACTTC	CSARDLSGLKETQYF
TRBV19	NA	TRBJ2-1	many	TGTGCCAGTGAACAGGGACTGTTCAGGAATGAGCAGTTCTTC	CASEQGLFRNEQFF
TRBV19	NA	TRBJ2-7	NA	TGTGCCAGTGGGGCGGGAAGAGATACGCAGTACTTC	CASGAGRDTQYF
TRBV9	NA	TRBJ2-3	NA	TGTGCCAGCAGCCCCCTTGGACAAGTTCCGACAGATACGCAGTATTTT	CASSPLGQVPTDTQYF
TRBV19	NA	TRBJ1-2	NA	TGTGCCAGTGACCACGACTATGGCTACACCTTC	CASDHDYGYTF
TRBV10-3	NA	TRBJ1-1	NA	TGTGCCAGCAGTGATATCAGGGAGAACACTGAAGCTTTCTTT	CASSDIRENTEAFF
TRBV7-2	NA	TRBJ1-5	many	TGTGCCAGCAGCTTATTGGGTTTTAGCAATCAGCCCCAGCATTTT	CASSLLGFSNQPQHF
TRBV7-8	TRBD1	TRBJ1-1	NA	TGTGCCAGCAGCCCCCGGACAGGGGGATCAAACACTGAAGCTTTCTTT	CASSPRTGGSNTEAFF
TRBV12-3/TRBV12-4	NA	TRBJ2-5	many	TGTGCCAGCAGTTTTGGTGCTGGCGGAGAGGGGGAGACCCAGTACTTC	CASSFGAGGEGETQYF
TRBV28	NA	TRBJ2-7	few	TGTGCCAGCAGTTTCTCCTCGAGGGGTACTAGGTACGAGCAGTACTTC	CASSFSSRGTRYEQYF
TRBV10-3	NA	TRBJ1-5	few	TGTGCCAGCATTCCCACAGATAGCAATCAGCCCCAGCATTTT	CASIPTDSNQPQHF